The present TCR beta chain was sequenced within a study of neoadjuvant anti-PD-1 for oral cavity cancer. Looking at the study overall: Patients without progression got a fourth dose around day 43.

Analysis of PBMCs was direct, with no culture step. Profiling relied on immunoSEQ multiplex PCR, and the TCRdb table lists in-frame clones only, not all of them. The repertoire has 12,000 to 15,000 clones, roughly 71% of them found once; the top ten carry 2.5% to 3%. Germline CDR1 GTSNPN, CDR2 SVGIG (reference sequence). V trimming: 3 bases; J trimming: 5 bases; junction bases outside the gene matches: 5. The CDR3 sequence is 13 residues long. The TCR comes from a person between 40 and 85 years old with oral cavity squamous cell carcinoma. The chain employs TRBV30 and TRBJ2-3; TRBD1 matches 7 bases. This material consisted of PBMCs, taken before nivolumab (anti-PD-1) treatment. CDR3 coding DNA: TGTGCCTGGAGCTTACAGGGGATAGATACGCAGTATTTT. It codes for CAWSLQGIDTQYF.